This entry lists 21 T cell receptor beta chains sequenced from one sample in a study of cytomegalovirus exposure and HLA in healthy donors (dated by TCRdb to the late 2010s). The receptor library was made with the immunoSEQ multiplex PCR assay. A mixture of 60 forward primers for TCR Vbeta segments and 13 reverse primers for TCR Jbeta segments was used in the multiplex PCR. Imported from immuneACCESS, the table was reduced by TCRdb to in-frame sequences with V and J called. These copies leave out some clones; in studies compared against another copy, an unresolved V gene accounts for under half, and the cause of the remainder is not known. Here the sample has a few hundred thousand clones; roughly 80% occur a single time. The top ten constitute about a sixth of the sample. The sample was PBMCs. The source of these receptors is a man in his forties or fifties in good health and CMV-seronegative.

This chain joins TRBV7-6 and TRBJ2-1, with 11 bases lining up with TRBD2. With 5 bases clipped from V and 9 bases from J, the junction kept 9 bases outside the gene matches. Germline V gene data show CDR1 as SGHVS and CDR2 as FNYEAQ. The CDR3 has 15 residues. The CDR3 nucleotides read TGTGCCAGCAGCCGGGGGCTAGCGGGAGGCAGTGAGCAGTTCTTC. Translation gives CASSRGLAGGSEQFF.

The DNA of the CDR3 is TGTGCCAGCAGCGCCGCTCCCGCACAGGGGGCGAACACTGAAGCTTTCTTT. Protein product: CASSAAPAQGANTEAFF. The genes are TRBV9 and TRBJ1-1, with 9 bases fitting TRBD1. After removal of 3 bases from V and 1 base from J, the junction contained 10 bases not matched to a gene. The CDR3 covers 17 residues. Germline CDR1 reads SGDLS; CDR2 reads YYNGEE.

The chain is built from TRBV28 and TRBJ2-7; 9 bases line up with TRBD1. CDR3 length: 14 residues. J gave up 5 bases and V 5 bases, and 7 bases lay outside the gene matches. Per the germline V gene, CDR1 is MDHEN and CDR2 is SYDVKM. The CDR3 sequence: CASSPRDRDHEQYF. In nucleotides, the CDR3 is TGTGCCAGCAGTCCCCGGGACAGGGACCACGAGCAGTACTTC.

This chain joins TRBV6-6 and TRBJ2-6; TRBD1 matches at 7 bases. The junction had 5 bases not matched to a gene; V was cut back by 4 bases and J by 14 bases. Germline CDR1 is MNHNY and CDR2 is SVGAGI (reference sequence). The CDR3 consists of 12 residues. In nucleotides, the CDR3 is TGTGCCAGCAGTTCGCTACAGGGGATCCTGACTTTC. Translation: CASSSLQGILTF.

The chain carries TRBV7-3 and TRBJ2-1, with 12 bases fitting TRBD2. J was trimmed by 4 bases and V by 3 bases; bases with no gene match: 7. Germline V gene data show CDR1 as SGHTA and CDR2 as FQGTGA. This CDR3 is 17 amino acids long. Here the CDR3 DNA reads TGTGCCAGCAGCTTCTCCGGGACTAGCGGGTATTACAATGAGCAGTTCTTC. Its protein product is CASSFSGTSGYYNEQFF. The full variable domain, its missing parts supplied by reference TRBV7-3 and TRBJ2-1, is GAGVSQTPSNKVTEKGKYVELRCDPISGHTALYWYRQSLGQGPEFLIYFQGTGAADDSGLPNDRFFAVRPEGSVSTLKIQRTERGDSAVYLCASSFSGTSGYYNEQFFGPGTRLTVL.

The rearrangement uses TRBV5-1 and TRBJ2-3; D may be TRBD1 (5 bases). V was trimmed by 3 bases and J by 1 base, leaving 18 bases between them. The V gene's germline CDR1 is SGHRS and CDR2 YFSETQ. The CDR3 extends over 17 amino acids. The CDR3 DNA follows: TGCGCCAGCAGCTGGTACCACAGGACCTATGGCACAGATACGCAGTATTTT. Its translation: CASSWYHRTYGTDTQYF.

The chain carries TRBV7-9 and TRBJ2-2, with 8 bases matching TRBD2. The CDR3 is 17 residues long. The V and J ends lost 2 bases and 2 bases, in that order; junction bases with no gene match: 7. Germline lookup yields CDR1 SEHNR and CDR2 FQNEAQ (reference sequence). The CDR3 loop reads CASSLPSGSPNTGELFF. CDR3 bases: TGTGCCAGCAGCTTACCAAGCGGGAGCCCCAACACCGGGGAGCTGTTTTTT.

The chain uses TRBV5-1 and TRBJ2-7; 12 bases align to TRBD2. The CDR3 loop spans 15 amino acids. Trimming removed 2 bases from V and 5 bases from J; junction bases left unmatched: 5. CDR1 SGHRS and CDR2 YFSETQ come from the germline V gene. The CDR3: CASSLRLAGENEQYF. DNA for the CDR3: TGCGCCAGCAGCTTACGACTAGCGGGAGAGAACGAGCAGTACTTC.

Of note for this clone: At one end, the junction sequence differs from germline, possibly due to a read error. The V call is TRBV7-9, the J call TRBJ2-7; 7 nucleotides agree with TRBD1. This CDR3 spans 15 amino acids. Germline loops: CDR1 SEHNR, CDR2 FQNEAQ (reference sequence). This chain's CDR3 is CSSSLDQGDAYEQYF. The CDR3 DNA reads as TGTTCCAGCAGCTTAGATCAGGGGGATGCATACGAGCAGTACTTC.

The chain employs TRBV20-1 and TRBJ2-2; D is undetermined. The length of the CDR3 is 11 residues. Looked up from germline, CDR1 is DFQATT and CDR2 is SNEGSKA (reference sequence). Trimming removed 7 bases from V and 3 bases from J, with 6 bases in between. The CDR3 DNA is TGCAGTGGAGATTACACCGGGGAGCTGTTTTTT. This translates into CSGDYTGELFF.

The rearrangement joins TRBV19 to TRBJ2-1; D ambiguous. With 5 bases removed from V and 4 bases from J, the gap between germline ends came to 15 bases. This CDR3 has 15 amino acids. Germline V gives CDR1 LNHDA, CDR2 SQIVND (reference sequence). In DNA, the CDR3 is TGTGCCAGTAGTCCTGGTCCCGAGATATACAATGAGCAGTTCTTC. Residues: CASSPGPEIYNEQFF.

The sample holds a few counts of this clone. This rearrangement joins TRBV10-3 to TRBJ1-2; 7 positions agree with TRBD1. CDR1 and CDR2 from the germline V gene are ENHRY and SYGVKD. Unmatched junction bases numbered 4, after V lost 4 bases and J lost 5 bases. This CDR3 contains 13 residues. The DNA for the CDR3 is TGTGCCATCAGTGGGAGGGACAGTTATGGCTACACCTTC. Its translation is CAISGRDSYGYTF.

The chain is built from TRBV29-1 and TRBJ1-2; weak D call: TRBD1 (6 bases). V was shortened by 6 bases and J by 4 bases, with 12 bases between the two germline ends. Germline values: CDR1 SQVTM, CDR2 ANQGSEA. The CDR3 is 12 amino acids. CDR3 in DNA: TGCAGCGTCGTGGACAGTTCCTATGGCTACACCTTC. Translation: CSVVDSSYGYTF.

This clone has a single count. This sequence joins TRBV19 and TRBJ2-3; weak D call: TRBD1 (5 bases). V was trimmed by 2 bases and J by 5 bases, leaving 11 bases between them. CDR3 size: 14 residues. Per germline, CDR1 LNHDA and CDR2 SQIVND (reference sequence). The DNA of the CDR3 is TGTGCCAGTAGTATACAAGGACACAAAGATACGCAGTATTTT. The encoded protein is CASSIQGHKDTQYF. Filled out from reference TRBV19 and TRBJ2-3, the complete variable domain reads DGGITQSPKYLFRKEGQNVTLSCEQNLNHDAMYWYRQDPGQGLRLIYYSQIVNDFQKGDIAEGYSVSREKKESFPLTVTSAQKNPTAFYLCASSIQGHKDTQYFGPGTRLTVL.

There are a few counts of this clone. The CDR3 DNA reads as TGCGCCAGCAGCCAAGAGCCTAGCGGGGGGACCGGGGAGCTGTTTTTT. This gives the protein CASSQEPSGGTGELFF. This sequence joins TRBV4-3 and TRBJ2-2; 11 bases align to TRBD2. Germline CDR1 reads LGHNA; CDR2 reads YSLEER. The CDR3 contains 16 residues. J was trimmed by 5 bases and V by 0 bases; bases with no gene match: 2.

In DNA form, the CDR3 reads TGCGCCAGCGGGCGGGGGGGACCGATTCACAATGAGCAGTTCTTC. Protein: CASGRGGPIHNEQFF. This chain links TRBV10-2 with TRBJ2-1; TRBD2 matches at 9 bases. The V and J ends lost 8 bases and 5 bases, in that order; junction bases with no gene match: 10. Germline loops: CDR1 WSHSY, CDR2 SAAADI. This CDR3 is built from 15 residues.

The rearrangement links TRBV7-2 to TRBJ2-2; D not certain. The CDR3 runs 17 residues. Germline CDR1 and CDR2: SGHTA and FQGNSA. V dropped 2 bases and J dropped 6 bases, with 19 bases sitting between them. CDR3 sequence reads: CASSLRLRGFDAGELFF. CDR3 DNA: TGTGCCAGCAGCTTACGTTTGAGAGGTTTTGACGCCGGGGAGCTGTTTTTT.

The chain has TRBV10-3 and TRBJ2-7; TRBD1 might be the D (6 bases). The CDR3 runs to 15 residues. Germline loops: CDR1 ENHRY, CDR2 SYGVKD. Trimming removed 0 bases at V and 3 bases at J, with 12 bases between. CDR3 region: CAISESPGDSYEQYF. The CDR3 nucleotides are TGTGCCATCAGTGAGTCGCCAGGGGATAGCTACGAGCAGTACTTC.

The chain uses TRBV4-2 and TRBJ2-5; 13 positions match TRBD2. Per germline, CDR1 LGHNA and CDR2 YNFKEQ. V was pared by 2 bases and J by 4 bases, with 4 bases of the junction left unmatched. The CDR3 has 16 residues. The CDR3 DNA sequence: TGTGCCAGCAGCCAACGACTAGCGGGGGGAGGAGAGACCCAGTACTTC. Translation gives CASSQRLAGGGETQYF.

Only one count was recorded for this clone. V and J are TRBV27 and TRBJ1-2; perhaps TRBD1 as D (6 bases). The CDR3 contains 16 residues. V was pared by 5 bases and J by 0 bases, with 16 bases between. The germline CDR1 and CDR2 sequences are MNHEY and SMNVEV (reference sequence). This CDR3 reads CASSASGGQANYGYTF. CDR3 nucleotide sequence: TGTGCCAGCAGTGCCTCGGGGGGACAAGCTAACTATGGCTACACCTTC.

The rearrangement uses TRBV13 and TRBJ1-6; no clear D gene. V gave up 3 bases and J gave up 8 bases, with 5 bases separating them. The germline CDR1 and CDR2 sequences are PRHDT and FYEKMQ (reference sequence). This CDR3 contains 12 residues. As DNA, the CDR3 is TGTGCCAGCAGCTTCCTCGATTCACCCCTCCACTTT. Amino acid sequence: CASSFLDSPLHF.